These 24 T cell receptor beta chains came from one sample sequenced in a study of T cell responses to AZD1222 COVID-19 vaccine. Only in-frame clones appear in the TCRdb table, and some are missing; sequencing was by immunoSEQ multiplex PCR. The profile shows approximately 120,000 clones, roughly 88% of them singletons. This material consisted of peripheral blood, taken on day 0 of MenACWY control vaccination. All receptors come from an adult in good health.

The chain links TRBV18 to TRBJ1-4, with D hard to call. V lost 1 base and J lost 4, with 7 bases in between. The CDR3 contains 14 residues. Germline loops: CDR1 KGHSH, CDR2 LQKENI. CDR3: CASSPQMGNEKLFF. In nucleotides, the CDR3 is TGTGCCAGCTCACCACAGATGGGTAATGAAAAACTGTTTTTT.

J is TRBJ2-2 and V is TRBV27, with 7 nucleotides matching TRBD2. Germline CDR1 reads MNHEY; CDR2 reads SMNVEV (reference sequence). The CDR3 sequence is 16 residues long. The V gene end was trimmed by 5 bases and the J gene end by 7 bases; junction bases not matched to a gene: 13. CDR3 DNA sequence: TGTGCCAGCAGTCCACCGGGACTGGGGGGGGGCGGGGAGCTGTTTTTT. As protein: CASSPPGLGGGGELFF.

CDR3 in amino acids: CASSQGVASTDTQYF. CDR3 nucleotide sequence: TGTGCCAGCAGCCAGGGGGTAGCTAGCACAGATACGCAGTATTTT. The gene calls are TRBV7-3 and TRBJ2-3; 7 positions match TRBD1. Germline CDR1 is SGHTA and CDR2 is FQGTGA. The CDR3 has 15 amino acids. The V segment lost 5 bases and the J segment 0 bases; nucleotides outside the gene matches: 5.

CDR3 sequence reads: CASSFDTRRAYF. The CDR3 DNA reads as TGTGCCAGCAGCTTTGACACTCGACGAGCGTACTTC. The rearrangement joins TRBV7-2 to TRBJ2-7, with D unclear. CDR1 and CDR2 (germline): SGHTA, FQGNSA. Trimming pared 3 bases from V and 12 bases from J, leaving 15 bases between. The CDR3 has 12 residues.

The gene calls are TRBV4-1 and TRBJ1-1, with a possible D match to TRBD1 (5 bases). Germline lookup yields CDR1 MGHRA and CDR2 YSYEKL. V lost 7 bases, J lost 2 bases, and 17 bases lay in between. CDR3 length: 15 amino acids. The CDR3 nucleotides read TGCGCCAGCACCCCTACGGGGGTTCGAAACACTGAAGCTTTCTTT. Its translation: CASTPTGVRNTEAFF.

The rearrangement uses TRBV18 and TRBJ1-1; 8 nucleotides line up with TRBD1. V shed 6 bases and J 4 bases; nucleotides not matched to a gene: 4. This CDR3 comprises 13 residues. CDR1 KGHSH and CDR2 LQKENI come from the germline V gene. CDR3 sequence reads: CASSQQGGTEAFF. The DNA of the CDR3 is TGTGCCAGCTCTCAACAGGGGGGCACTGAAGCTTTCTTT. The whole variable domain, remainder taken from reference TRBV18 and TRBJ1-1, is NAGVMQNPRHLVRRRGQEARLRCSPMKGHSHVYWYRQLPEEGLKFMVYLQKENIIDESGMPKERFSAEFPKEGPSILRIQQVVRGDSAAYFCASSQQGGTEAFFGQGTRLTVV.

The J gene is TRBJ2-5, the V gene TRBV19; 7 nucleotides match TRBD2. Germline lookup yields CDR1 LNHDA and CDR2 SQIVND (reference sequence). CDR3 length equals 17 residues. V shed 3 bases, J shed 4 bases, and the junction held 14 bases outside the gene matches. This CDR3 is CASSIRGGGSKGETQYF. The CDR3 DNA reads as TGTGCCAGTAGTATCAGAGGCGGCGGGAGTAAGGGAGAGACCCAGTACTTC.

The V and J genes are TRBV28 and TRBJ2-7; tentative D call: TRBD2 (7 bases). Trimming took off 7 bases at V and 2 bases at J, with 18 bases between the two ends. The CDR3 runs 15 residues. Per the germline V gene, CDR1 is MDHEN and CDR2 is SYDVKM. The CDR3 region has the DNA TGTGCCAGCACTCCTTCGTGGGGGGGCCCCTACGAGCAGTACTTC. Amino acid sequence: CASTPSWGGPYEQYF.

The chain carries TRBV4-1 and TRBJ2-5; tentative D call: TRBD1 (5 bases). Looked up from germline, CDR1 is MGHRA and CDR2 is YSYEKL. The V and J ends lost 4 bases and 1 base respectively, with 10 bases between them. The CDR3 loop spans 14 amino acids. The CDR3 region has the DNA TGCGCCAGCAGCCTAGACAGATTCCAAGAGACCCAGTACTTC. Translating it yields CASSLDRFQETQYF.

The chain has TRBV18 and TRBJ1-2; D unresolved. The CDR3 loop spans 15 amino acids. Germline assignment: CDR1 KGHSH and CDR2 LQKENI. Trimming pared 6 bases from V and 6 bases from J, leaving 20 bases between. The CDR3 nucleotides read TGTGCCAGCTCCCCAAGTTTCGGGTGGGGAGATGGCTACACCTTC. This translates into CASSPSFGWGDGYTF.

V gene TRBV27 combines with J gene TRBJ1-5; D not certain. The germline V and J ends were trimmed by 3 bases and 3 bases, with 6 bases remaining between them. Germline assignment: CDR1 MNHEY and CDR2 SMNVEV (reference sequence). The CDR3 runs 13 residues. The CDR3 protein is CASSLGINQPQHF. The CDR3 DNA is TGTGCCAGCAGTTTGGGGATCAATCAGCCCCAGCATTTT.

The V gene is TRBV3-1 (or the pseudogene TRBV3-2), the J gene TRBJ1-2; the match to TRBD1 covers 8 bases. V trimming: 5 bases; J trimming: 3 bases; junction bases outside the gene matches: 29. The CDR3 contains 22 residues. Germline values: CDR1 LGHDT, CDR2 YNNKEL (reference sequence). CDR3 amino acids: CASSNLLNSGGDVTFSDYGYTF. CDR3 DNA sequence: TGTGCCAGCAGCAACCTACTAAACTCAGGGGGCGATGTAACTTTCAGCGACTATGGCTACACCTTC.

This chain links TRBV5-4 with TRBJ1-2, with unresolved D. The CDR3 has 16 residues. Trimming stripped 0 bases from V and 1 base from J, with 13 bases between. The V gene's germline CDR1 is SGHNT and CDR2 YYREEE (reference sequence). CDR3 protein: CASSLGFTDLNYGYTF. Here the CDR3 DNA reads TGTGCCAGCAGCTTGGGTTTCACGGATCTTAACTATGGCTACACCTTC.

This rearrangement joins TRBV7-8 to TRBJ1-5; 7 nucleotides match TRBD1. The CDR3 is 14 residues long. CDR1 is SGHVS, CDR2 FQNEAQ, per germline. V shed 4 bases, J shed 4 bases, and the junction held 4 bases outside the gene matches. CDR3 DNA sequence: TGTGCCAGCAGCTCCGGGACAGCGAATCAGCCCCAGCATTTT. Translated: CASSSGTANQPQHF.

The chain couples TRBV7-3 to TRBJ2-7; D tentatively reads TRBD1 or TRBD2 (5 bases each). The CDR3 spans 20 residues. V was shortened by 5 bases and J by 0 bases, with 29 bases between the two germline ends. Germline CDR1 and CDR2: SGHTA and FQGTGA. The CDR3 protein is CASSLRGPRRTKGCSYEQYF. Here the CDR3 DNA reads TGTGCCAGCAGCCTCCGGGGACCAAGACGAACAAAGGGCTGCTCCTACGAGCAGTACTTC. Together with reference TRBV7-3 and TRBJ2-7, the CDR3 gives the full variable domain: GAGVSQTPSNKVTEKGKYVELRCDPISGHTALYWYRQSLGQGPEFLIYFQGTGAADDSGLPNDRFFAVRPEGSVSTLKIQRTERGDSAVYLCASSLRGPRRTKGCSYEQYFGPGTRLTVT.

The rearrangement uses TRBV28 and TRBJ2-4, with a tentative D call TRBD2 (6 bases). The V gene lost 4 bases and the J gene lost 3 bases, with 16 bases spanning the gap. CDR1 and CDR2 from the germline V gene are MDHEN and SYDVKM. The CDR3 has 16 amino acids. In DNA, the CDR3 is TGTGCCAGCAGTTCGCCGACTAGATTGGGCAAAAACATTCAGTACTTC. Protein: CASSSPTRLGKNIQYF.

The chain carries TRBV5-4 and TRBJ1-4, with 8 bases identical to TRBD1. Germline loops: CDR1 SGHNT, CDR2 YYREEE (reference sequence). The CDR3 is made up of 15 amino acids. Trimming at V came to 3 bases and at J to 6 bases, leaving 7 bases not matched to a gene. CDR3 DNA sequence: TGTGCCAGCAGCTGGAACAGGGGGATAGATGAAAAACTGTTTTTT. Its translation is CASSWNRGIDEKLFF.

This clone was picked up one time. The chain recombines TRBV6-6 with TRBJ1-2, with 11 bases fitting TRBD1. Germline V lookup: CDR1 MNHNY, CDR2 SVGAGI (reference sequence). The CDR3 runs to 13 residues. The J segment lost 3 bases and the V segment lost 6 bases, leaving 0 bases of the junction unmatched. CDR3 protein: CASRGQGDYGYTF. DNA for the CDR3: TGTGCCAGCAGGGGACAGGGGGACTATGGCTACACCTTC.

V and J are TRBV18 and TRBJ1-2, with unresolved D. Deletions cut 0 bases from V and 4 bases from J, with 21 bases between. CDR1 and CDR2 (germline): KGHSH, LQKENI. The CDR3 consists of 18 residues. The CDR3 coding sequence is TGTGCCAGCTCACCACCAACCAGAAGCCAGCGACTGTTCTATGGCTACACCTTC. Protein: CASSPPTRSQRLFYGYTF.

The V and J genes are TRBV5-1 and TRBJ2-2; D ambiguous. CDR3 size: 14 residues. V was pared by 0 bases and J by 6 bases, with 9 bases between. CDR1 SGHRS and CDR2 YFSETQ come from the germline V gene. The CDR3 region is CASSLASQAGELFF. The CDR3 nucleotides read TGCGCCAGCAGCTTGGCCTCTCAAGCCGGGGAGCTGTTTTTT.

The chain has TRBV24-1 and TRBJ2-1; D is perhaps TRBD1 (6 bases). Germline V CDR1 and CDR2: KGHDR, SFDVKD. CDR3 length equals 14 residues. With 10 bases removed from V and 2 bases from J, the gap between germline ends came to 14 bases. CDR3: CATGRDNTYNEQFF. The CDR3 DNA follows: TGTGCCACTGGCCGGGACAACACCTACAATGAGCAGTTCTTC.

The chain recombines TRBV13 with TRBJ1-2, with a tentative D call TRBD1 (5 bases). Trimming pared 5 bases from V and 5 bases from J, leaving 15 bases between. Germline V gives CDR1 PRHDT, CDR2 FYEKMQ (reference sequence). CDR3 length equals 14 residues. DNA for the CDR3: TGTGCCAGCAGCCCCCGGGGCGCGATTTATGGCTACACCTTC. Translating it yields CASSPRGAIYGYTF.

The chain couples TRBV7-3 to TRBJ2-3, with D perhaps assigned TRBD1 or TRBD2 (5 bases each). V lost 5 bases and J 0 bases, leaving 18 bases between the germline ends. There are 17 residues in the CDR3. Germline V gene lookup returns CDR1 SGHTA and CDR2 FQGTGA. The CDR3 coding sequence is TGTGCCAGCAGCCGCGGTATCGGGACGTCTAGCACAGATACGCAGTATTTT. Its protein product is CASSRGIGTSSTDTQYF.

This sequence joins TRBV18 and TRBJ2-5, with TRBD2 matching 9 bases. CDR3 size: 15 residues. After removal of 0 bases from V and 2 bases from J, the junction contained 1 base not matched to a gene. Germline CDR1 KGHSH, CDR2 LQKENI. CDR3 DNA sequence: TGTGCCAGCTCACCACCCGCGGGGGGGCAAGAGACCCAGTACTTC. Amino acid sequence: CASSPPAGGQETQYF.